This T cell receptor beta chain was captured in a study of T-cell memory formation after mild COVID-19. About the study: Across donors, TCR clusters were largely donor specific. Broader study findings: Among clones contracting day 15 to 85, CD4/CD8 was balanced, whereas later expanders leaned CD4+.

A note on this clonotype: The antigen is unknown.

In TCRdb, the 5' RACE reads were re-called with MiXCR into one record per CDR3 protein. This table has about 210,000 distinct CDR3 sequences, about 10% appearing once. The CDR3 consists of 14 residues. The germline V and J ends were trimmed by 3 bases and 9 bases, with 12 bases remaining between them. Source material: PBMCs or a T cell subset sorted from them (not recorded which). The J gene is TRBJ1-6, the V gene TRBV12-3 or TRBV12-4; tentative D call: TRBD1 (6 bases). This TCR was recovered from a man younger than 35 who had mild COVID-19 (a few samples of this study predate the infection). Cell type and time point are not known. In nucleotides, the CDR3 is TGTGCCAGCAGTTTGGACAGAAGCCCTTCACCCCTCCACTTT. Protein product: CASSLDRSPSPLHF.